One sample yielded the 31 T cell receptor beta chains listed below, sequenced in a study of CD8+ T cells in alopecia areata (dated by TCRdb to the late 2010s). Explained via the paper, the time point label denotes: baseline before oral tofacitinib. Library construction relied on the immunoSEQ multiplex PCR assay. For TCR sequencing, RNA was extracted from every sample and reverse transcribed into cDNA to serve as template. TCRdb provides this immuneACCESS table in a form limited to in-frame rearrangements. Some clones are lacking; in checked studies, under half of them reflect an unresolved V gene, and why the rest are absent is not known. This sample holds 150,000 to 190,000 clones; about 53% were observed only once. The top ten clones comprise roughly a fifth of the sample. The sample consisted of CD8+ T cells sorted from blood, taken at week 0. The receptors here all came from a human donor with alopecia areata.

J is TRBJ1-6 and V is TRBV9; D remains unclear. The V gene's germline CDR1 is SGDLS and CDR2 YYNGEE. CDR3 length: 12 residues. With 3 bases removed from V and 7 bases from J, the gap between germline ends came to 5 bases. The CDR3 loop reads CASSGGNSPLHF. In DNA, the CDR3 is TGTGCCAGCAGCGGTGGGAATTCACCCCTCCACTTT.

J is TRBJ1-5 and V is TRBV30; D perhaps matches TRBD1 (5 bases). The V end lost 0 bases, the J end lost 7 bases, and 7 bases lay between the germline ends. The CDR3 spans 12 residues. Germline V gene data show CDR1 as GTSNPN and CDR2 as SVGIG (reference sequence). In nucleotides, the CDR3 is TGTGCCTGGAGTGTAACAGGCCAGCCCCAGCATTTT. Protein: CAWSVTGQPQHF.

The J gene is TRBJ2-7, the V gene TRBV30, with D possibly being TRBD1 or TRBD2 (5 bases each). Trimming removed 2 bases at V and 0 bases at J, with 14 bases between. Germline values: CDR1 GTSNPN, CDR2 SVGIG (reference sequence). The CDR3 runs 15 residues. The CDR3: CAWSSGAGGSYEQYF. The CDR3, as DNA: TGTGCCTGGAGTTCCGGGGCTGGGGGCTCCTACGAGCAGTACTTC.

This clone showed up just once. The chain joins TRBV27 to TRBJ2-1; 9 bases are a match to TRBD2. The CDR3 runs 19 residues. Germline CDR1 and CDR2: MNHEY and SMNVEV (reference sequence). Trimming removed 1 base from V and 7 bases from J; junction bases left unmatched: 17. CDR3: CASSLYQASGAWLGNEQFF. The CDR3 bases are TGTGCCAGCAGTTTATATCAGGCTAGCGGGGCATGGTTAGGGAATGAGCAGTTCTTC.

The V gene is TRBV29-1, the J gene TRBJ2-7; D tentatively fits TRBD1 or TRBD2 (5 bases each). CDR3 size: 12 residues. Trimming removed 6 bases from V and 7 bases from J, with 16 bases in between. Germline V gives CDR1 SQVTM, CDR2 ANQGSEA. The CDR3 spells CSVKSGTGEQYF. CDR3 DNA sequence: TGCAGCGTAAAATCCGGGACGGGGGAGCAGTACTTC.

This chain uses TRBV30 with TRBJ1-1; TRBD1 might be the D (6 bases). V was pared by 0 bases and J by 4 bases, with 9 bases between. The CDR3 is 13 residues long. Germline V gene lookup returns CDR1 GTSNPN and CDR2 SVGIG (reference sequence). This chain's CDR3 is CAWSVGGLTEAFF. The CDR3 DNA reads as TGTGCCTGGAGTGTTGGGGGGCTCACTGAAGCTTTCTTT.

This clone showed up just a few times. The rearrangement uses TRBV19 and TRBJ2-7, with TRBD1 as a possible D gene (6 bases). Trimming shortened V by 3 bases and J by 3 bases, and 9 bases separated the two germline ends. From germline, CDR1 is LNHDA and CDR2 SQIVND (reference sequence). The CDR3 consists of 13 residues. The CDR3 spells CASSITDSYEQYF. CDR3 nucleotide sequence: TGTGCCAGTAGTATCACGGACAGCTACGAGCAGTACTTC.

As DNA, the CDR3 is TGCAGCGCATACACCGGGACAAAAATAGTTGGCTACACCTTC. It is translated as CSAYTGTKIVGYTF. The J gene is TRBJ1-2, the V gene TRBV29-1; D perhaps matches TRBD1 (6 bases). Trimming took off 7 bases at V and 7 bases at J, with 22 bases between the two ends. The CDR3 covers 14 residues. Germline CDR1 SQVTM, CDR2 ANQGSEA.

The table lists this clone with a few counts. The CDR3 loop is CASRTGQVQETQYF. The CDR3 DNA sequence: TGTGCCAGCAGGACCGGACAGGTCCAAGAGACCCAGTACTTC. The rearrangement links TRBV27 to TRBJ2-5; TRBD1 aligns across 7 bases. Germline values: CDR1 MNHEY, CDR2 SMNVEV (reference sequence). The length of the CDR3 is 14 residues. With V trimmed by 6 bases and J by 1 base, 5 bases remained unmatched.

This clone was seen a handful of times. The chain links TRBV29-1 to TRBJ2-3; tentatively, D is TRBD1 (6 bases). Germline CDR1 reads SQVTM; CDR2 reads ANQGSEA. CDR3 length: 14 residues. V dropped 7 bases and J dropped 1 base, with 15 bases sitting between them. The CDR3 sequence is CSAEGGSGTDTQYF. CDR3 DNA sequence: TGCAGCGCCGAAGGGGGTTCAGGCACAGATACGCAGTATTTT.

The V and J genes are TRBV15 and TRBJ1-6; 7 bases match TRBD1. Germline loops: CDR1 LNHNV, CDR2 YYDKDF (reference sequence). The CDR3 length is 14 residues. The ends lost 1 base at V and 9 bases at J; junction bases unmatched: 3. The DNA of the CDR3 is TGTGCCACCAGCAGAGGACAGGGAAGTTCACCCCTCCACTTT. Translation gives CATSRGQGSSPLHF.

The chain joins TRBV11-2 to TRBJ2-1; D remains ambiguous. Germline lookup yields CDR1 SGHAT and CDR2 FQNNGV. CDR3 length equals 12 residues. The ends were cut back, 0 bases at V and 8 bases at J, with 5 bases in the middle. The CDR3 reads CASSLDRDEQFF. CDR3 sequence (DNA): TGTGCCAGCAGCTTAGATCGCGATGAGCAGTTCTTC. The full variable domain, in which reference TRBV11-2 and TRBJ2-1 provide the parts outside the CDR3, is EAGVAQSPRYKIIEKRQSVAFWCNPISGHATLYWYQQILGQGPKLLIQFQNNGVVDDSQLPKDRFSAERLKGVDSTLKIQPAKLEDSAVYLCASSLDRDEQFFGPGTRLTVL.

The chain has TRBV29-1 and TRBJ2-2; D not resolved. The length of the CDR3 is 12 residues. V gave up 4 bases and J gave up 7 bases, with 10 bases separating them. CDR1 is SQVTM, CDR2 ANQGSEA, per germline. The CDR3, as DNA: TGCAGCGTTGTCTCCCCCGGCGGGGAGCTGTTTTTT. This gives the protein CSVVSPGGELFF.

The rearrangement joins TRBV7-6 to TRBJ2-5, with D maybe TRBD1 (5 bases). The CDR3 length is 15 residues. The V end was cut by 0 bases, the J end by 2 bases, with 10 bases between. Germline assignment: CDR1 SGHVS and CDR2 FNYEAQ. The CDR3 reads CASSLARRVQETQYF. In nucleotides, the CDR3 is TGTGCCAGCAGCTTAGCGCGCAGGGTACAAGAGACCCAGTACTTC.

The rearrangement uses TRBV29-1 and TRBJ2-7, with D uncertain. Germline V gene sequence: CDR1 SQVTM, CDR2 ANQGSEA. The CDR3 extends over 10 amino acids. Deletions cut 5 bases from V and 5 bases from J, with 7 bases between. The CDR3 region is CSVLVDEQYF. CDR3 nucleotides: TGCAGCGTTTTAGTAGACGAGCAGTACTTC.

This chain links TRBV7-8 with TRBJ1-6, with TRBD1 identical over 9 bases. Germline V lookup: CDR1 SGHVS, CDR2 FQNEAQ. The CDR3 is made up of 17 amino acids. Trimming removed 1 base from V and 10 bases from J; junction bases left unmatched: 11. Here the CDR3 DNA reads TGTGCCAGCAGCTTAGGTCCGCTGGGGACAGGGAACTCACCCCTCCACTTT. Translation gives CASSLGPLGTGNSPLHF.

The chain combines TRBV5-6 with TRBJ1-4; 10 nucleotides align to TRBD1. V gave up 6 bases and J gave up 10 bases; unmatched junction bases: 9. Germline-derived CDR1 and CDR2 are SGHDT and YYEEEE. The CDR3 runs 14 residues. The CDR3, as DNA: TGTGCCAGCAACTCCGGGACAGGGGTCCGAAAACTGTTTTTT. The encoded protein is CASNSGTGVRKLFF.

The DNA of the CDR3 is TGTGCCTGGGTTATGAACACTGAAGCTTTCTTT. Amino acids: CAWVMNTEAFF. The genes are TRBV30 and TRBJ1-1; D is ambiguous. CDR1 and CDR2 from the germline V gene are GTSNPN and SVGIG (reference sequence). V was shortened by 5 bases and J by 0 bases, with 4 bases between the two germline ends. The CDR3 runs 11 residues.

This clone was detected a few times. The chain recombines TRBV15 with TRBJ2-3; D may be TRBD1 (5 bases). Germline lookup yields CDR1 LNHNV and CDR2 YYDKDF (reference sequence). Trimming pared 5 bases from V and 3 bases from J, leaving 12 bases between. This CDR3 has 14 amino acids. In DNA, the CDR3 is TGTGCCACCAGCGGGCCTAGGGGAACAGATACGCAGTATTTT. Translating gives CATSGPRGTDTQYF.

This chain links TRBV15 with TRBJ1-6; D gene unclear. Per germline, CDR1 LNHNV and CDR2 YYDKDF (reference sequence). The CDR3 sequence is 15 residues long. The V and J ends lost 1 base and 7 bases respectively, with 11 bases between them. The CDR3 region has the DNA TGTGCCACCAGCAGAGCTAGAGGGAGCAATTCACCCCTCCACTTT. As protein: CATSRARGSNSPLHF.

This chain connects TRBV7-6 to TRBJ2-7; tentative D call: TRBD2 (5 bases). Germline CDR1 SGHVS, CDR2 FNYEAQ. This CDR3 is built from 14 residues. Trimming pared 5 bases from V and 2 bases from J, leaving 13 bases between. CDR3: CASSPAMEAYEQYF. For the CDR3, the DNA is TGTGCCAGCAGCCCCGCCATGGAGGCCTACGAGCAGTACTTC. Variable domain in full (rest from reference TRBV7-6 and TRBJ2-7): GAGVSQSPRYKVTKRGQDVALRCDPISGHVSLYWYRQALGQGPEFLTYFNYEAQQDKSGLPNDRFSAERPEGSISTLTIQRTEQRDSAMYRCASSPAMEAYEQYFGPGTRLTVT.

This chain joins TRBV6-6 and TRBJ1-6; 9 bases fit TRBD1. Germline V CDR1 and CDR2: MNHNY, SVGAGI (reference sequence). This CDR3 region has 14 residues. V gave up 5 bases and J gave up 10 bases; unmatched junction bases: 6. The CDR3 DNA sequence: TGTGCCAGCAGTCCGGGACAGGGCATCTCACCCCTCCACTTT. Translated: CASSPGQGISPLHF.

This clone came up a few times. The gene calls are TRBV30 and TRBJ1-2, with D maybe TRBD1 (5 bases). Germline V gene data show CDR1 as GTSNPN and CDR2 as SVGIG (reference sequence). The length of the CDR3 is 14 residues. Trimming stripped 8 bases from V and 4 bases from J, with 20 bases between. The CDR3 protein is CATFGTASGYGYTF. Here the CDR3 DNA reads TGTGCCACGTTCGGGACCGCCTCGGGCTATGGCTACACCTTC.

This clone was counted only a few times. The chain joins TRBV19 to TRBJ1-1, with D unresolved. Germline-derived CDR1 and CDR2 are LNHDA and SQIVND (reference sequence). The CDR3 contains 14 residues. V was shortened by 2 bases and J by 0 bases, with 7 bases between the two germline ends. The chain's CDR3 is CASSISQLNTEAFF. The CDR3 coding sequence is TGTGCCAGTAGTATAAGTCAATTGAACACTGAAGCTTTCTTT.

The table lists this clone with a few counts. The CDR3: CASSLGQVYSPLHF. CDR3 DNA sequence: TGTGCCAGCAGCTTAGGCCAGGTTTATTCACCCCTCCACTTT. The genes are TRBV7-9 and TRBJ1-6; D unresolved. Trimming shortened V by 1 base and J by 8 bases, and 9 bases separated the two germline ends. The CDR3 is 14 amino acids. The germline V gene encodes CDR1 SEHNR and CDR2 FQNEAQ (reference sequence).

This clone appeared a few times. This chain links TRBV7-8 with TRBJ2-1; D is perhaps TRBD1 (5 bases). Trimming left V 0 bases short and J 1 base short, with 7 bases between. The CDR3 runs 15 residues. CDR1 is SGHVS and CDR2 is FQNEAQ in the germline V gene. CDR3 nucleotide sequence: TGTGCCAGCAGCTTAGCTAGGGGTTCCTACAATGAGCAGTTCTTC. As protein: CASSLARGSYNEQFF.

The rearrangement joins TRBV9 to TRBJ2-1, with unresolved D. The V and J ends lost 0 bases and 4 bases respectively, with 11 bases between them. This CDR3 region has 15 residues. Germline loops: CDR1 SGDLS, CDR2 YYNGEE. In DNA form, the CDR3 reads TGTGCCAGCAGCGTAGGCTTCGGGCAGTACAATGAGCAGTTCTTC. Its translation: CASSVGFGQYNEQFF.

The chain links TRBV4-3 to TRBJ2-7; either TRBD1 or TRBD2 may supply D (5 bases each). V lost 0 bases and J lost 6, with 9 bases in between. From germline, CDR1 is LGHNA and CDR2 YSLEER. The CDR3 length is 13 residues. CDR3 bases: TGCGCCAGCAGCCAAGATGCCGGGACCGAGCAGTACTTC. It yields the protein CASSQDAGTEQYF.

The chain employs TRBV6-1 and TRBJ2-7, with D uncertain. CDR1 and CDR2 from the germline V gene are MNHNS and SASEGT. V lost 4 bases and J lost 2, with 9 bases in between. The CDR3 has 13 residues. The CDR3 region is CASSGTDPYEQYF. CDR3 DNA: TGTGCCAGCAGTGGGACGGATCCCTACGAGCAGTACTTC.

The chain joins TRBV19 to TRBJ1-6; D is unresolved. Trimming stripped 4 bases from V and 0 bases from J, with 7 bases between. Germline V gene lookup returns CDR1 LNHDA and CDR2 SQIVND (reference sequence). The CDR3 is made up of 15 amino acids. The CDR3 DNA follows: TGTGCCAGTAGTAGTAGGAGCTCCTATAATTCACCCCTCCACTTT. This sequence encodes CASSSRSSYNSPLHF.

The V and J genes are TRBV25-1 and TRBJ1-1, with a possible D match to TRBD1 (6 bases). Trimming pared 2 bases from V and 4 bases from J, leaving 11 bases between. The CDR3 is 14 amino acids. CDR1 is MGHDK and CDR2 is SYGVNS in the germline V gene. The CDR3 loop reads CASSEGRGITEAFF. The CDR3 coding sequence is TGTGCCAGCAGTGAAGGAAGGGGGATCACTGAAGCTTTCTTT.